One sample yielded the 22 T cell receptor beta chains listed below, sequenced in a study of cytomegalovirus exposure and HLA in healthy donors (dated by TCRdb to 2015 to 2018). The library was produced with the immunoSEQ multiplex PCR assay. For the multiplex PCR, a mixture combining 60 forward primers for TCR Vbeta segments and 13 reverse primers for TCR Jbeta segments was used. In its TCRdb copy, this immuneACCESS table keeps in-frame sequences only and misses some clones. Where compared with another copy, unresolved V genes explain less than half of these, and the others have no known cause. The sample includes fewer than 130,000 clones, with less than 85% observed a single time. Around 15% of the sample is in the top ten clones. The source material was PBMCs. The origin of the receptors is a man aged 30-40 years in good health and CMV-seropositive.

V gene TRBV7-6 combines with J gene TRBJ1-6, with 9 bases aligning to TRBD1. The germline V gene encodes CDR1 SGHVS and CDR2 FNYEAQ. This CDR3 region has 15 residues. The trim removed 4 bases at V and 10 bases at J, leaving 8 bases unmatched. The CDR3 sequence is CASSSGTGYGSPLHF. The CDR3 DNA is TGTGCCAGCAGCTCGGGGACAGGGTACGGCTCACCCCTCCACTTT.

This chain links TRBV4-1 with TRBJ2-5; D is possibly TRBD1 (5 bases). Trimming removed 1 base at V and 1 base at J, with 10 bases between. CDR3 length equals 15 residues. CDR1 MGHRA and CDR2 YSYEKL come from the germline V gene. This chain's CDR3 is CASSQGTLTQETQYF. The CDR3 region has the DNA TGCGCCAGCAGCCAAGGGACATTGACCCAAGAGACCCAGTACTTC.

The chain carries TRBV6-5 and TRBJ2-3; 8 nucleotides agree with TRBD1. The V and J ends lost 0 bases and 1 base, in that order; junction bases with no gene match: 3. The CDR3 runs to 16 residues. Germline values: CDR1 MNHEY, CDR2 SVGAGI. The DNA for the CDR3 is TGTGCCAGCAGTTACTCGCCGGGACAGGGCACAGATACGCAGTATTTT. Translated, it gives CASSYSPGQGTDTQYF.

This rearrangement joins TRBV28 to TRBJ2-7; 10 bases align to TRBD2. In germline, CDR1 is MDHEN, CDR2 SYDVKM. With 1 base clipped from V and 3 bases from J, the junction kept 6 bases outside the gene matches. CDR3 length: 16 amino acids. DNA of the CDR3: TGTGCCAGCAGTTTATTCGGACTAGCGGCGGACTACGAGCAGTACTTC. Protein product: CASSLFGLAADYEQYF.

The chain joins TRBV28 to TRBJ2-3; tentative D call: TRBD2 (6 bases). V was shortened by 7 bases and J by 9 bases, with 17 bases between the two germline ends. Germline V gives CDR1 MDHEN, CDR2 SYDVKM. CDR3 length equals 13 residues. The CDR3: CASTSLASRTQYF. CDR3 bases: TGTGCCAGCACATCCCTAGCGAGTCGCACGCAGTATTTT.

This chain joins TRBV11-2 and TRBJ2-1; TRBD1 is a possible D gene (6 bases). The CDR3 contains 14 residues. Per germline, CDR1 SGHAT and CDR2 FQNNGV. With 5 bases removed from V and 9 bases from J, the gap between germline ends came to 17 bases. CDR3 loop: CASSLRGEEGEQFF. DNA of the CDR3: TGTGCCAGCAGCCTCAGGGGAGAGGAAGGTGAGCAGTTCTTC.

Turning to this clone: Other nucleotide sequences in the sample specify the same CDR3. The chain has TRBV29-1 and TRBJ1-6; possibly TRBD1 for D (6 bases). V shed 6 bases and J shed 4 bases, with 13 bases lying between them. Germline CDR1 is SQVTM and CDR2 is ANQGSEA. CDR3 length equals 14 residues. The CDR3 sequence: CSVRAGAYNSPLHF. CDR3 sequence (DNA): TGCAGCGTACGCGCAGGGGCTTATAATTCACCCCTCCACTTT.

This rearrangement joins TRBV5-6 to TRBJ2-3; D perhaps matches TRBD1 (6 bases). V dropped 4 bases and J dropped 0 bases, with 12 bases sitting between them. Germline-derived CDR1 and CDR2 are SGHDT and YYEEEE. CDR3 length: 15 residues. CDR3 in amino acids: CASSPKGDSTDTQYF. The CDR3 nucleotides are TGTGCCAGCAGCCCTAAGGGGGATAGCACAGATACGCAGTATTTT.

The V and J genes are TRBV30 and TRBJ1-2, with a tentative D call TRBD1 (5 bases). This CDR3 comprises 16 residues. The V end lost 0 bases, the J end lost 2 bases, and 16 bases lay between the germline ends. Per germline, CDR1 GTSNPN and CDR2 SVGIG (reference sequence). The CDR3 sequence is CAWSVPFGRVNYGYTF. The CDR3 DNA sequence: TGTGCCTGGAGTGTACCATTTGGCAGGGTGAACTATGGCTACACCTTC. The variable domain in full, completed from reference TRBV30 and TRBJ1-2, reads SQTIHQWPATLVQPVGSPLSLECTVEGTSNPNLYWYRQAAGRGLQLLFYSVGIGQISSEVPQNLSASRPQDRQFILSSKKLLLSDSGFYLCAWSVPFGRVNYGYTFGSGTRLTVV.

V gene TRBV6-1 combines with J gene TRBJ1-6; 8 nucleotides line up with TRBD1. There are 15 residues in the CDR3. The germline V gene has CDR1 MNHNS and CDR2 SASEGT. Germline trimming cut 7 bases from V and 7 bases from J; bases unmatched to any gene: 9. CDR3 loop: CASKRTGQGNSPLHF. The CDR3 nucleotides are TGTGCCAGCAAGAGGACAGGGCAGGGAAATTCACCCCTCCACTTT.

V and J are TRBV6-5 and TRBJ2-7, with TRBD1 identical over 9 bases. J gave up 3 bases and V 6 bases, and 6 bases lay outside the gene matches. Looked up from germline, CDR1 is MNHEY and CDR2 is SVGAGI. The CDR3 length is 14 residues. As DNA, the CDR3 is TGTGCCAGCAGCTCGACGGGACAGGGCTACGAGCAGTACTTC. Translation: CASSSTGQGYEQYF.

The chain carries TRBV9 and TRBJ1-2, with D unresolved. CDR1 and CDR2 from the germline V gene are SGDLS and YYNGEE. This CDR3 contains 13 residues. V dropped 3 bases and J dropped 3 bases, with 9 bases sitting between them. CDR3 in amino acids: CASSAREDYGYTF. The CDR3 coding sequence is TGTGCCAGCAGCGCCCGGGAAGACTATGGCTACACCTTC. The full variable domain, in which reference TRBV9 and TRBJ1-2 provide the parts outside the CDR3, is DSGVTQTPKHLITATGQRVTLRCSPRSGDLSVYWYQQSLDQGLQFLIQYYNGEERAKGNILERFSAQQFPDLHSELNLSSLELGDSALYFCASSAREDYGYTFGSGTRLTVV.

J is TRBJ2-3 and V is TRBV19, with D tentatively TRBD1 (5 bases). V gave up 1 base and J gave up 6 bases, with 8 bases separating them. The CDR3 runs to 13 residues. CDR1 and CDR2 (germline): LNHDA, SQIVND (reference sequence). CDR3 nucleotide sequence: TGTGCCAGTAGTATAGCCAGGGCCGATACGCAGTATTTT. Protein sequence: CASSIARADTQYF. Full variable domain (missing parts from reference TRBV19 and TRBJ2-3): DGGITQSPKYLFRKEGQNVTLSCEQNLNHDAMYWYRQDPGQGLRLIYYSQIVNDFQKGDIAEGYSVSREKKESFPLTVTSAQKNPTAFYLCASSIARADTQYFGPGTRLTVL.

The chain combines TRBV11-2 with TRBJ2-3; the match to TRBD2 covers 8 bases. The CDR3 is made up of 17 amino acids. With V trimmed by 5 bases and J by 3 bases, 13 bases remained unmatched. Looked up from germline, CDR1 is SGHAT and CDR2 is FQNNGV. The CDR3 region has the DNA TGTGCCAGCAGCCGCTCCCGGGGGGGCCATGGTACAGATACGCAGTATTTT. It translates to CASSRSRGGHGTDTQYF.

CDR3 loop: CASRTWGGPRQETQYF. In nucleotides, the CDR3 is TGTGCCAGCAGGACTTGGGGGGGGCCTCGGCAAGAGACCCAGTACTTC. The V gene is TRBV11-2, the J gene TRBJ2-5; possibly TRBD2 for D (7 bases). The CDR3 spans 16 residues. V dropped 6 bases and J dropped 2 bases, with 19 bases sitting between them. Germline V gene sequence: CDR1 SGHAT, CDR2 FQNNGV.

V usage is TRBV27 and J usage is TRBJ2-7; possibly TRBD2 for D (5 bases). Trimming took off 5 bases at V and 3 bases at J, with 20 bases between the two ends. This CDR3 region has 16 residues. The germline V gene has CDR1 MNHEY and CDR2 SMNVEV (reference sequence). The CDR3 loop reads CASSPRSVRVFYEQYF. The CDR3 DNA is TGTGCCAGCAGTCCCCGGTCGGTGAGGGTCTTCTACGAGCAGTACTTC.

This clone was observed a single time. This chain connects TRBV27 to TRBJ2-5, with 13 positions matching TRBD2. Trimming removed 5 bases from V and 4 bases from J; junction bases left unmatched: 10. The length of the CDR3 is 17 residues. CDR1 and CDR2 from the germline V gene are MNHEY and SMNVEV (reference sequence). The CDR3 DNA is TGTGCCAGCAGTCCCCTTGGACTAGCGGGGGAGGGAGAGACCCAGTACTTC. It yields the protein CASSPLGLAGEGETQYF.

This clone was seen a handful of times. The chain is built from TRBV2 and TRBJ2-7, with 7 bases fitting TRBD1. Germline lookup yields CDR1 SNHLY and CDR2 FYNNEI. The CDR3 runs to 13 residues. The V gene end was trimmed by 7 bases and the J gene end by 2 bases; junction bases not matched to a gene: 5. This chain's CDR3 is CASNDRVAYEQYF. The CDR3 region has the DNA TGTGCCAGCAACGACAGGGTCGCCTACGAGCAGTACTTC.

This clone has a single count. The chain carries TRBV5-6 and TRBJ1-2; possible D gene TRBD1, 6 bases. Trimming took off 2 bases at V and 3 bases at J, with 23 bases between the two ends. CDR3 length equals 18 residues. The germline V gene encodes CDR1 SGHDT and CDR2 YYEEEE. The CDR3 is CASSLKTGSAGSDYGYTF. DNA of the CDR3: TGTGCCAGCAGCTTAAAAACAGGGTCGGCCGGGTCTGACTATGGCTACACCTTC.

Concerning this clone itself: This specimen includes other DNA sequences encoding the same CDR3. The rearrangement links TRBV13 to TRBJ1-1; TRBD1 aligns across 8 bases. Losses at the gene ends were 4 bases for V and 1 base for J; bases not matched to a gene: 11. The CDR3 runs to 17 residues. Germline V CDR1 and CDR2: PRHDT, FYEKMQ (reference sequence). CDR3 nucleotides: TGTGCCAGCAGCTCTGACCCTTCAGGGGGCGGGAACACTGAAGCTTTCTTT. The encoded protein is CASSSDPSGGGNTEAFF.

This clone occurred a few times. The chain employs TRBV5-1 and TRBJ1-2; D ambiguous. Trimming removed 0 bases from V and 2 bases from J, with 11 bases in between. Germline V lookup: CDR1 SGHRS, CDR2 YFSETQ. The CDR3 covers 15 residues. CDR3 sequence reads: CASSLAFEENYGYTF. CDR3 coding DNA: TGCGCCAGCAGCTTGGCCTTTGAAGAGAACTATGGCTACACCTTC.

The V call is TRBV7-2, the J call TRBJ2-1, with 9 nucleotides matching TRBD2. CDR3 size: 16 residues. Germline V gene sequence: CDR1 SGHTA, CDR2 FQGNSA. J was trimmed by 5 bases and V by 1 base; bases with no gene match: 6. Here the CDR3 DNA reads TGTGCCAGCAGCTTAGTATTAGCGGGGGCCCACAATGAGCAGTTCTTC. Protein sequence: CASSLVLAGAHNEQFF.